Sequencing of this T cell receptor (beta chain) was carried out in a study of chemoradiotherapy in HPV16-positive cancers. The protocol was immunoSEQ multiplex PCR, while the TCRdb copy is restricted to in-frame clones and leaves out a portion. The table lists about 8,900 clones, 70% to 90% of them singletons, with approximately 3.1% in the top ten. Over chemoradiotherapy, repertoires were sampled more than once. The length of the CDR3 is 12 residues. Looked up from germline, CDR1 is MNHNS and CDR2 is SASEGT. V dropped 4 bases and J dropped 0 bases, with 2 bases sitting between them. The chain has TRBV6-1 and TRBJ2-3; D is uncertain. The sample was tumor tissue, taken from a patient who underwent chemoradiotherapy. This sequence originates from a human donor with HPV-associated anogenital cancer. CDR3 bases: TGTGCCAGCAGTGTCAGCACAGATACGCAGTATTTT. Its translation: CASSVSTDTQYF.